Listed below are T cell receptor beta chains from one sample, sequenced in a study of blood T cell repertoires in COVID-19. Sequenced by immunoSEQ multiplex PCR; TCRdb stores in-frame clones only, minus some. The sample holds over 250,000 clones; around nine tenths are singletons and the top ten take under 3%. The sample taken for sequencing was PBMCs or T cells enriched from blood (not recorded which). Receptors were obtained from a woman aged 18-29 years who had recovered from COVID-19. Each CDR3 is given with its conserved first and last residue. The D gene is left open where the match is weak. Only some rows state a clone size, as once, few, many or a class for expanded clones.

>TRBV5-1|16|few|TRBJ1-6|.
CASSLEGASYNSPLHF
TGCGCCAGCAGCTTGGAGGGAGCGTCCTATAATTCACCCCTCCACTTT
>TRBV6-2/TRBV6-3|17|.|TRBJ1-6|.
CASSWMEARSYNSPLHF
TGTGCCAGCAGTTGGATGGAAGCTAGGTCCTATAATTCACCCCTCCACTTT
>TRBV7-8|17|few|TRBJ2-7|TRBD2
CASSPRWVKRGDYEQYF
TGTGCCAGCAGCCCCAGGTGGGTAAAGCGGGGGGACTACGAGCAGTACTTC
>TRBV7-2|19|.|TRBJ1-3|TRBD1
CASSLVVDRVLSSGNTIYF
TGTGCCAGCAGCTTAGTAGTCGACAGGGTTTTGAGCTCTGGAAACACCATATATTTT
>TRBV27|9|.|TRBJ2-7|.
CASLPEQYF
TGTGCCAGCCTTCCCGAGCAGTACTTC
>TRBV20-1|11|.|TRBJ2-7|.
CSARDTYEQYF
TGCAGTGCTAGAGATACCTACGAGCAGTACTTC
>TRBV5-1|15|few|TRBJ2-1|TRBD2
CASSLETSGYNEQFF
TGCGCCAGCAGCTTGGAGACTAGCGGATACAATGAGCAGTTCTTC
>TRBV19|14|.|TRBJ1-2|.
CASSTSGAIYGYTF
TGTGCCAGCAGCACCAGCGGTGCGATCTATGGCTACACCTTC
>TRBV2|12|.|TRBJ1-6|.
CASSGDWPPLHF
TGTGCCAGCAGCGGGGACTGGCCGCCCCTCCACTTT
>TRBV7-2|15|.|TRBJ2-7|TRBD2
CASSLARGFSYEQYF
TGTGCCAGCAGCTTAGCGCGGGGGTTCTCCTACGAGCAGTACTTC
>TRBV2|15|.|TRBJ1-5|.
CASSDGGLGNQPQHF
TGTGCCAGCAGTGACGGGGGGTTAGGCAATCAGCCCCAGCATTTT
>TRBV28|15|.|TRBJ2-7|TRBD2
CASSRRTSGKGEQYF
TGTGCCAGCAGTAGACGGACTAGCGGGAAGGGCGAGCAGTACTTC
>TRBV19|14|.|TRBJ1-3|.
CATKRLNSGNTIYF
TGTGCCACTAAGCGACTCAACTCTGGAAACACCATATATTTT
>TRBV6-2/TRBV6-3|12|few|TRBJ1-2|.
CASSYSAGSYTF
TGTGCCAGCAGTTACTCGGCAGGGAGCTACACCTTC
>TRBV30|14|.|TRBJ1-5|.
CAWTKERSNQPQHF
TGTGCCTGGACCAAGGAGAGGTCCAATCAGCCCCAGCATTTT
>TRBV5-1|13|.|TRBJ2-1|.
CASSLVGGYEQFF
TGCGCCAGCAGCTTGGTGGGCGGGTACGAGCAGTTCTTC
>TRBV4-3|15|.|TRBJ1-1|TRBD1
CASSQDVRQGHEAFF
TGCGCCAGCAGCCAAGATGTGCGACAGGGCCATGAAGCTTTCTTT
>TRBV7-2|18|.|TRBJ1-6|TRBD1
CASSPQGASPTYNSPLHF
TGTGCCAGCAGCCCCCAGGGGGCCAGCCCAACCTATAATTCACCCCTCCACTTT
>TRBV7-6|15|.|TRBJ2-5|TRBD1
CASSQPGQGLETQYF
TGTGCCAGCAGTCAGCCGGGACAGGGCCTGGAGACCCAGTACTTC
>TRBV4-1|17|.|TRBJ2-1|TRBD2
CASSQDLLAGPYNEQFF
TGCGCCAGCAGCCAAGACCTTCTAGCGGGGCCCTACAATGAGCAGTTCTTC
>TRBV10-2|13|.|TRBJ1-2|.
CASSTSGGTGYTF
TGCGCCAGCAGTACGTCCGGGGGTACGGGCTACACCTTC
>TRBV2|17|.|TRBJ1-4|TRBD1
CASGRTGKSLSNEKLFF
TGTGCCAGCGGGAGGACAGGGAAATCGTTATCTAATGAAAAACTGTTTTTT
>TRBV3-1/TRBV3-2|18|once|TRBJ1-1|TRBD1
CASSRGQGRPLVYTEAFF
TGTGCCAGCAGCCGAGGACAGGGGAGACCTCTTGTGTACACTGAAGCTTTCTTT
>TRBV4-2|16|.|TRBJ2-3|TRBD2
CASSQGLAGPSDTQYF
TGTGCCAGCAGCCAAGGACTAGCGGGACCGTCAGATACGCAGTATTTT
>TRBV7-2|15|.|TRBJ2-1|TRBD2
CASRSSGGSYNEQFF
TGTGCCAGCAGGTCTAGCGGGGGCTCCTACAATGAGCAGTTCTTC
>TRBV28|15|.|TRBJ2-1|.
CASSFWKGPDNEQFF
TGTGCCAGCAGTTTCTGGAAGGGGCCTGACAATGAGCAGTTCTTC
>TRBV3-1/TRBV3-2|15|once|TRBJ1-4|.
CASSPTHSFNEKLFF
TGTGCCAGCAGCCCGACACACTCCTTTAATGAAAAACTGTTTTTT
>TRBV7-3|17|.|TRBJ2-1|TRBD2
CASSPLPGLAGWGEQFF
TGTGCCAGCAGCCCCCTACCGGGACTAGCGGGGTGGGGTGAGCAGTTCTTC
>TRBV27|16|.|TRBJ2-1|.
CASRPAGQTFYNEQFF
TGTGCCAGCCGCCCCGCGGGACAGACTTTCTACAATGAGCAGTTCTTC
>TRBV18|14|.|TRBJ2-7|TRBD1
CASSPETRGIEQYF
TGTGCCAGCTCACCCGAGACCAGGGGGATCGAGCAGTACTTC